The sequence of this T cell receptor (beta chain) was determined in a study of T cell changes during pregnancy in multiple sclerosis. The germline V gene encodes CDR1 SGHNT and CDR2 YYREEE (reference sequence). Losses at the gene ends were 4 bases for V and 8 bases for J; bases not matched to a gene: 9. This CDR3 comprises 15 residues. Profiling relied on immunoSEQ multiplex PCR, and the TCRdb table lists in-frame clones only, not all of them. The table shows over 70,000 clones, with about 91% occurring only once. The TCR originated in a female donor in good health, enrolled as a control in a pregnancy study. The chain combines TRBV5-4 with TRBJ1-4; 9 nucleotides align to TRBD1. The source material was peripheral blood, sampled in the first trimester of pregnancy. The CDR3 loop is CASSTKQGANEKLFF. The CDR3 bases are TGTGCCAGCAGCACTAAACAGGGGGCCAACGAAAAACTGTTTTTT.